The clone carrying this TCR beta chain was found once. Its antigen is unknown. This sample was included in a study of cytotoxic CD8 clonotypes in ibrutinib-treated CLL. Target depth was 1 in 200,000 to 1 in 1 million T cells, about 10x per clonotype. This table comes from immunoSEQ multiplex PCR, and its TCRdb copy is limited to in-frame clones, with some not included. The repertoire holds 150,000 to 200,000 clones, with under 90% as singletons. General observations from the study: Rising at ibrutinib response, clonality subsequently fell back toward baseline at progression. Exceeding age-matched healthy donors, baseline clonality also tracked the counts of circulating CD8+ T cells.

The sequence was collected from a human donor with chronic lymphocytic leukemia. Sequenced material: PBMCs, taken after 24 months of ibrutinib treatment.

The CDR3 reads CASSLALGNVNEKLFF. CDR3 DNA sequence: TGTGCCAGCAGCTTAGCGCTAGGGAACGTTAATGAAAAACTGTTTTTT. The chain has TRBV7-2 and TRBJ1-4; D is unclear. The CDR3 is made up of 16 amino acids. The V end was cut by 0 bases, the J end by 4 bases, with 12 bases between. CDR1 SGHTA and CDR2 FQGNSA come from the germline V gene.